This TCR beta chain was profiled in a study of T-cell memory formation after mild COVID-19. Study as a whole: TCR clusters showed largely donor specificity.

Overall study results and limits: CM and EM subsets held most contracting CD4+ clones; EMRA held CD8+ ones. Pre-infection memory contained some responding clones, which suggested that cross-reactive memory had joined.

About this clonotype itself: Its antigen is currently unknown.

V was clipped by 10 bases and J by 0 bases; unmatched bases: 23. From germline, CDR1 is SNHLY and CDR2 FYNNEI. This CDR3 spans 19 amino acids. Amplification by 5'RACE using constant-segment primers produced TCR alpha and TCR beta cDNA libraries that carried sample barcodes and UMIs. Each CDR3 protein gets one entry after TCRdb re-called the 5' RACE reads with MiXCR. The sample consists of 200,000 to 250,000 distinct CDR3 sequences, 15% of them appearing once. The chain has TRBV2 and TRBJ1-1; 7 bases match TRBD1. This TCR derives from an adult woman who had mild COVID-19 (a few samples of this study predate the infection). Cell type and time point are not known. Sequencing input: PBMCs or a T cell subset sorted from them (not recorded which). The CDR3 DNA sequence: TGTGCCACCATGCGACCGGGACAGAGGGCTGAAATTATGAACACTGAAGCTTTCTTT. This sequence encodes CATMRPGQRAEIMNTEAFF.